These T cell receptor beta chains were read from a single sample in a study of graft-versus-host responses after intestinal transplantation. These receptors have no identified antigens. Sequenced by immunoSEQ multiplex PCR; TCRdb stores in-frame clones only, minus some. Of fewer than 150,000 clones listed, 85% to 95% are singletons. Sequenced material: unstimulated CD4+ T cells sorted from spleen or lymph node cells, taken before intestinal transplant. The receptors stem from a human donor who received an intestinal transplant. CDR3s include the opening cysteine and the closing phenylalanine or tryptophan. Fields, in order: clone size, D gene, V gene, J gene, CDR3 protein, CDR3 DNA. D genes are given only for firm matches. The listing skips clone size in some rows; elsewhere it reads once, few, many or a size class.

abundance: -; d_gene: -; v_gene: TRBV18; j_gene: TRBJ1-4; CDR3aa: CASSPPSSRNEKLFF; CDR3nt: TGTGCCAGCTCACCACCCAGCAGCCGGAATGAAAAACTGTTTTTT
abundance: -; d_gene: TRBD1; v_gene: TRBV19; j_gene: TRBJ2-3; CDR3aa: CASSIGQGQLTADTQYF; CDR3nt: TGTGCCAGTAGTATCGGACAGGGCCAACTAACCGCAGATACGCAGTATTTT
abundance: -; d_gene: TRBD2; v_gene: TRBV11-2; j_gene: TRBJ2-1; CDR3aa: CASSLVGVVAGSEQFF; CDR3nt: TGTGCCAGCAGCTTAGTTGGGGTGGTAGCGGGGTCTGAGCAGTTCTTC
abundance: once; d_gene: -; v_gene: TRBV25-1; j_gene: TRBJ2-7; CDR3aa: CASSDGGGAYEQYF; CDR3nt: TGTGCCAGCAGTGACGGGGGTGGAGCATACGAGCAGTACTTC
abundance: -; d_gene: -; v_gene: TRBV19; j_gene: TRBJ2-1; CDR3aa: CASSMVASSYNEQFF; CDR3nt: TGTGCCAGTAGTATGGTGGCTAGCTCCTACAATGAGCAGTTCTTC
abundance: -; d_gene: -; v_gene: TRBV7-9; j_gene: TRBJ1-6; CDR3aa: CASSLDTTYNSPLHF; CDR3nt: TGTGCCAGCAGCTTAGACACCACTTATAATTCACCCCTCCACTTT
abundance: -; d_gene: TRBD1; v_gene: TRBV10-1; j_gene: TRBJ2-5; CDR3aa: CASGDSQETQYF; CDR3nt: TGCGCCAGCGGGGACAGTCAAGAGACCCAGTACTTC
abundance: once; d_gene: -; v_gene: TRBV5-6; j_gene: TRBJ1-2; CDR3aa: CASSLWGGYGYTF; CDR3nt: TGTGCCAGCAGCTTATGGGGGGGCTATGGCTACACCTTC
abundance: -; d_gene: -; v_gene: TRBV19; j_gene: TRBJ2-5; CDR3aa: CALKTGTLEETQYF; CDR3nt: TGTGCCCTTAAGACCGGGACCCTAGAAGAGACCCAGTACTTC
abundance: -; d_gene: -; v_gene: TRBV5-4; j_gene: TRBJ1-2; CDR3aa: CASSSHLTASYGYTF; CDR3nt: TGTGCCAGCAGCTCCCACCTGACGGCGAGCTATGGCTACACCTTC
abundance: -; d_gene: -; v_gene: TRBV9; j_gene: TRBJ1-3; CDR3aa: CASSVGDLSRNTIYF; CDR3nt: TGTGCCAGCAGCGTAGGGGACCTGAGTAGAAACACCATATATTTT
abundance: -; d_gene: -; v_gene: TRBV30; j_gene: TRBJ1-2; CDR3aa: CAWSPDVNYGYTF; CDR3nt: TGTGCCTGGTCCCCCGATGTTAACTATGGCTACACCTTC
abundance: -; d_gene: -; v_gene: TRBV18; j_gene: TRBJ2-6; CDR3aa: CASSPFQGTGANVLTF; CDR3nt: TGTGCCAGCTCACCGTTTCAGGGTACCGGGGCCAACGTCCTGACTTTC
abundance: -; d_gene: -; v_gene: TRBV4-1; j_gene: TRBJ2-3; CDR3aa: CASSQETAQYF; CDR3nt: TGCGCCAGCAGCCAAGAGACGGCGCAGTATTTT
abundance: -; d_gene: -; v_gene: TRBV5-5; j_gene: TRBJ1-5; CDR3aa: CASSLLGGQPQHF; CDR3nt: TGTGCCAGCAGCTTGTTGGGAGGTCAGCCCCAGCATTTT
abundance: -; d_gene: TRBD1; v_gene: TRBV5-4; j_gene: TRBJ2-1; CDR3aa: CASSYQGAENNEQFF; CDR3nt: TGTGCCAGCAGCTATCAGGGGGCGGAAAACAATGAGCAGTTCTTC
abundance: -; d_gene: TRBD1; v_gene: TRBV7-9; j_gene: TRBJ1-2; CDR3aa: CASSLDRGSYGYTF; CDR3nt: TGTGCCAGCAGCCTTGACAGGGGGAGCTATGGCTACACCTTC
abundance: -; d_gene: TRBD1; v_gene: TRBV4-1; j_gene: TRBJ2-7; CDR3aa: CASSQLPGQGFPYEQYF; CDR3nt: TGCGCCAGCAGCCAACTTCCGGGACAGGGCTTTCCATACGAGCAGTACTTC
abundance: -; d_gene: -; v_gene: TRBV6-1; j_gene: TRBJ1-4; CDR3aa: CGVEGVNEKLFF; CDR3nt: TGTGGTGTGGAAGGGGTTAATGAAAAACTGTTTTTT
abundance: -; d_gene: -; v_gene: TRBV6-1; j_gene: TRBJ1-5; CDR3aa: CASSEALYQPQHF; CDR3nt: TGTGCCAGCAGTGAAGCGCTTTATCAGCCCCAGCATTTT
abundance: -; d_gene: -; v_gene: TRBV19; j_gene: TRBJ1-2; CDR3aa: CASSVRDLFYGYTF; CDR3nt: TGTGCCAGTAGTGTAAGGGACCTATTCTATGGCTACACCTTC
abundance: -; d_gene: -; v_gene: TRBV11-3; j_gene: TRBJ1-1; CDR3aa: CASSPAVYTEAFF; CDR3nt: TGTGCCAGCAGCCCGGCGGTCTACACTGAAGCTTTCTTT
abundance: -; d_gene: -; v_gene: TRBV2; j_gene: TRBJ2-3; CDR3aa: CASMRADTDTQYF; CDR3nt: TGTGCCAGCATGAGGGCGGACACAGATACGCAGTATTTT
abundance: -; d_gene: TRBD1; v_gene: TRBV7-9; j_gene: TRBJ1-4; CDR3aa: CASSFSGGYEKLFF; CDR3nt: TGTGCCAGCAGCTTCTCAGGGGGCTATGAAAAACTGTTTTTT
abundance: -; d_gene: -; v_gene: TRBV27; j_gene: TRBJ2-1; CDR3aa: CASRPPGRGYNEQFF; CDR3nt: TGTGCCAGCAGACCGCCAGGACGAGGCTACAATGAGCAGTTCTTC
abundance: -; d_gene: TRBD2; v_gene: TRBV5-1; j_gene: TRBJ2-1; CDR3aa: CASSPQAGPGEQFF; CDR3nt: TGCGCCAGCAGCCCACAAGCGGGACCAGGTGAGCAGTTCTTC
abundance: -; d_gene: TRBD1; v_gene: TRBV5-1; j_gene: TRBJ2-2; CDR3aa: CASSHSTGGYTGELFF; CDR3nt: TGCGCCAGCAGCCACTCGACAGGGGGGTACACCGGGGAGCTGTTTTTT
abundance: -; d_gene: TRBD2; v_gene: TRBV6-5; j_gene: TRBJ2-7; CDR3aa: CASRTSGGTYEQYF; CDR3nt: TGTGCCAGCAGGACTAGCGGGGGAACCTACGAGCAGTACTTC
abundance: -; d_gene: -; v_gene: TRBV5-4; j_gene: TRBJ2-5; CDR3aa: CASTRTVSDAETQYF; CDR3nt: TGTGCCAGCACCCGGACAGTCTCAGATGCGGAGACCCAGTACTTC
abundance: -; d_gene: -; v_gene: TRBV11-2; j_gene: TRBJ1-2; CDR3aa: CASSPGSGRPAFYGYTF; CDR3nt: TGTGCCAGCAGCCCGGGATCGGGCAGGCCTGCCTTCTATGGCTACACCTTC
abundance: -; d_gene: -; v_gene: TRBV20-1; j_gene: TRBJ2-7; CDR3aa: CSARSRYEQYF; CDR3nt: TGCAGTGCCCGCAGCCGGTACGAGCAGTACTTC
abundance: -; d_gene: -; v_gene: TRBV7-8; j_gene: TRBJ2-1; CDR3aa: CASSFSLGGYNEQFF; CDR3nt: TGTGCCAGCAGCTTTAGTTTAGGCGGATACAATGAGCAGTTCTTC
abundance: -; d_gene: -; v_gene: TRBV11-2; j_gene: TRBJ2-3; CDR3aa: CASSLQTGSTDTQYF; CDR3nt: TGTGCCAGCAGCCTCCAGACGGGGAGCACAGATACGCAGTATTTT
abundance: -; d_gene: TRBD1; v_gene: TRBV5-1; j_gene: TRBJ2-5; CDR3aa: CASSFEDRRPQYF; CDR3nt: TGCGCCAGCAGCTTTGAGGACAGGCGGCCCCAGTACTTC
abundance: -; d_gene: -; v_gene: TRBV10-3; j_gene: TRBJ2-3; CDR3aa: CAIRHPVSGTDTQYF; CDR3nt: TGTGCCATCAGGCATCCGGTCTCAGGCACAGATACGCAGTATTTT
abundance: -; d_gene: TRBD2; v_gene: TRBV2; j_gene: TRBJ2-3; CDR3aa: CASSEAGAGGAPMTTQYF; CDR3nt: TGTGCCAGCAGTGAAGCCGGCGCGGGGGGGGCCCCGATGACTACGCAGTATTTT
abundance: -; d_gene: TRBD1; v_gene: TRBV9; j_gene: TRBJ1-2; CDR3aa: CASSVGDSYGYTF; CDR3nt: TGTGCCAGCAGCGTAGGGGACAGCTATGGCTACACCTTC
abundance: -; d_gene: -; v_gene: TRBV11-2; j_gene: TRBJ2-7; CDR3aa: CASSLENPVRGRYEQYF; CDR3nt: TGTGCCAGCAGCTTAGAGAACCCGGTTAGGGGACGCTACGAGCAGTACTTC
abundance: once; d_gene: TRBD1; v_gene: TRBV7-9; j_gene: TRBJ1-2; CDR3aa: CASSHEGGGYTF; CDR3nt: TGTGCCAGCAGCCATGAAGGGGGCGGCTACACCTTC
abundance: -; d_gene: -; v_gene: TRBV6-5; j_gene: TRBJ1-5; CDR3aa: CASRGGEGGNQPQHF; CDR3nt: TGTGCCAGCAGGGGGGGGGAGGGGGGCAATCAGCCCCAGCATTTT
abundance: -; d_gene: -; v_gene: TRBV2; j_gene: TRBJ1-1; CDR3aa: CASTKEQNTEAFF; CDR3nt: TGTGCCAGCACAAAAGAACAGAACACTGAAGCTTTCTTT
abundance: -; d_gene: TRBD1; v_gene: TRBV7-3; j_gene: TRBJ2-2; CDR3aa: CASSSYRGRGTGELFF; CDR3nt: TGTGCCAGCAGCTCCTACAGGGGCCGGGGCACCGGGGAGCTGTTTTTT
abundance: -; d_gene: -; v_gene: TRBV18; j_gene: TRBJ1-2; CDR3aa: CASSPSTGYTF; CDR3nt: TGTGCCAGCTCACCATCGACCGGTTACACCTTC
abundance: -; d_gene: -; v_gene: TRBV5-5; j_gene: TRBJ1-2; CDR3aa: CASNRAIDDYTF; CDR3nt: TGTGCCAGCAACAGGGCCATAGATGACTACACCTTC
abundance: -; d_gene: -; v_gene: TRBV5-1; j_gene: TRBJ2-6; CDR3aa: CASRDAGANVLTF; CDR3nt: TGCGCCAGCAGGGACGCTGGGGCCAACGTCCTGACTTTC
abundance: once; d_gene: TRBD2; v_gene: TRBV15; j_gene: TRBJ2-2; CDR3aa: CATSKSRTSPTGELFF; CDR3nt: TGTGCCACCAGCAAATCAAGGACTAGCCCCACCGGGGAGCTGTTTTTT
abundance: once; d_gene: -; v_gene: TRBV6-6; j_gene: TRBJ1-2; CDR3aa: CASSYQQGRGYGYTF; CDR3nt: TGTGCCAGCAGTTACCAACAGGGACGAGGCTATGGCTACACCTTC
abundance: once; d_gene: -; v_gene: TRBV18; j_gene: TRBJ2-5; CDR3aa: CASRLGLTSGETQYF; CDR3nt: TGTGCCAGCCGGCTGGGGCTAACCTCGGGAGAGACCCAGTACTTC
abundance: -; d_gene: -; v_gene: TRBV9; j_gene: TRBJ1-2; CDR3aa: CASSSGVGIYGYTF; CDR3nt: TGTGCCAGCAGCTCCGGGGTTGGGATCTATGGCTACACCTTC